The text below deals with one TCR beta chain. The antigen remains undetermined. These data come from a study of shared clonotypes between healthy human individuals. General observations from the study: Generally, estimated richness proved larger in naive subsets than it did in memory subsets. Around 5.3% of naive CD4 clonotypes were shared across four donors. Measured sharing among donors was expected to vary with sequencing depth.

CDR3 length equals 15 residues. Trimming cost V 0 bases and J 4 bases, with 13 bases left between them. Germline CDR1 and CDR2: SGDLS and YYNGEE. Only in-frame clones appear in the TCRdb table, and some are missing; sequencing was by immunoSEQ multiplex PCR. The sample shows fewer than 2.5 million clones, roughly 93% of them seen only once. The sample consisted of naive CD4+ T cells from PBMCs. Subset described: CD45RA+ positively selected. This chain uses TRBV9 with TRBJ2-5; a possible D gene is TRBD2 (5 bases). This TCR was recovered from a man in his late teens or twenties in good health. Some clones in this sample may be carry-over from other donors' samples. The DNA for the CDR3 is TGTGCCAGCAGCGTAGGGCCGGGGAAGGGAGAGACCCAGTACTTC. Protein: CASSVGPGKGETQYF.